The 17 T cell receptor beta chains below were found in one sample sequenced in a study of blood T cell repertoires in COVID-19. TCRdb keeps only in-frame clones here, not all; method: immunoSEQ multiplex PCR. The table includes roughly 140,000 clones, approximately 90% detected once. The sequenced sample consisted of peripheral blood. The origin of the receptors is a woman in her sixties or seventies with acute or convalescent COVID-19.

The rearrangement links TRBV11-2 to TRBJ2-3; perhaps TRBD1 as D (5 bases). The CDR3 covers 14 residues. V was clipped by 5 bases and J by 0 bases, with 9 bases between them. The V gene's germline CDR1 is SGHAT and CDR2 FQNNGV. The chain's CDR3 is CASSETASTDTQYF. The DNA for the CDR3 is TGTGCCAGCAGCGAGACAGCTAGCACAGATACGCAGTATTTT.

The genes are TRBV6-2 or TRBV6-3 and TRBJ1-3, with D unclear. From germline, CDR1 is MNHEY and CDR2 SVGEGT. This CDR3 contains 13 residues. Trimming pared 5 bases from V and 4 bases from J, leaving 9 bases between. The chain's CDR3 is CASSAAGGNTIYF. The CDR3 nucleotides read TGTGCCAGCAGTGCAGCGGGAGGAAACACCATATATTTT.

This clone was observed a few times. The CDR3 loop reads CASSGAGANVLTF. DNA for the CDR3: TGTGCCAGCAGCGGAGCTGGGGCCAACGTCCTGACTTTC. The chain joins TRBV13 to TRBJ2-6; D not resolved. V was clipped by 5 bases and J by 2 bases, with 4 bases between them. This CDR3 is 13 amino acids long. Germline V CDR1 and CDR2: PRHDT, FYEKMQ (reference sequence).

The chain carries TRBV19 and TRBJ1-5; 8 bases are a match to TRBD1. Trimming cost V 4 bases and J 2 bases; bases outside gene matches: 1. There are 14 residues in the CDR3. CDR1 and CDR2 from the germline V gene are LNHDA and SQIVND (reference sequence). CDR3 DNA: TGTGCCAGTAGTAAGGGACAGGGCAATCAGCCCCAGCATTTT. Amino acid sequence: CASSKGQGNQPQHF.

The V gene is TRBV6-1, the J gene TRBJ2-7; 8 nucleotides line up with TRBD1. Unmatched junction bases numbered 12, after V lost 1 base and J lost 7 bases. Germline V CDR1 and CDR2: MNHNS, SASEGT. The CDR3 runs 16 residues. The CDR3 DNA sequence: TGTGCCAGCAGTGAAGGGCTCGGCCAGGGGGCTAAAGAGCAGTACGTC. This translates into CASSEGLGQGAKEQYV.

This clone was counted once. The CDR3 DNA sequence: TGTGCCTGGAGTGTGCAGGGGGTCACTGAAGCTTTCTTT. Amino acids: CAWSVQGVTEAFF. The rearrangement joins TRBV30 to TRBJ1-1; TRBD1 aligns across 7 bases. The CDR3 is 13 amino acids. The V and J ends lost 0 bases and 4 bases, in that order; junction bases with no gene match: 2. Germline CDR1 and CDR2: GTSNPN and SVGIG (reference sequence).

This chain links TRBV5-1 with TRBJ1-3; D gene uncertain. The germline V and J ends were trimmed by 4 bases and 0 bases, with 17 bases remaining between them. The CDR3 is made up of 17 amino acids. Germline CDR1 and CDR2: SGHRS and YFSETQ. The CDR3 loop reads CASSINSGFISGNTIYF. The CDR3 DNA reads as TGCGCCAGCAGCATAAACTCGGGGTTCATCTCTGGAAACACCATATATTTT.

This clone was seen just once. This chain joins TRBV2 and TRBJ1-5; D remains unclear. The CDR3 length is 14 residues. V gave up 6 bases and J gave up 0 bases, with 9 bases separating them. Germline CDR1 is SNHLY and CDR2 is FYNNEI. The CDR3 DNA reads as TGTGCCAGCAGCCACAGTTATAGCAATCAGCCCCAGCATTTT. Translation: CASSHSYSNQPQHF.

This clone was recorded once. This rearrangement joins TRBV7-9 to TRBJ2-7; tentative D call: TRBD1 (5 bases). Trimming removed 1 base at V and 4 bases at J, with 14 bases between. The CDR3 is made up of 15 amino acids. Germline values: CDR1 SEHNR, CDR2 FQNEAQ (reference sequence). CDR3 in DNA: TGTGCCAGCAGCTTAGATGGGGCAGGGCCATACGAGCAGTACTTC. Translated, it gives CASSLDGAGPYEQYF.

This chain connects TRBV25-1 to TRBJ1-2; tentative D call: TRBD1 (6 bases). Deletions cut 8 bases from V and 4 bases from J, with 11 bases between. CDR3 length: 12 residues. Looked up from germline, CDR1 is MGHDK and CDR2 is SYGVNS. Here the CDR3 reads CASAGTTYGYTF. The CDR3 nucleotides read TGTGCCAGCGCCGGGACAACCTATGGCTACACCTTC.

The chain links TRBV5-1 to TRBJ2-2, with 14 bases lining up with TRBD2. Germline V gene data show CDR1 as SGHRS and CDR2 as YFSETQ. V dropped 4 bases and J dropped 8; count of bases not matched to a gene: 7. The CDR3 contains 16 residues. For the CDR3, the DNA is TGCGCCAGCAGCAGGACTAGCGGGGGGACGAGAGGGGAGCTGTTTTTT. Its protein product is CASSRTSGGTRGELFF.

V and J are TRBV6-5 and TRBJ1-2; D ambiguous. The V gene's germline CDR1 is MNHEY and CDR2 SVGAGI. The CDR3 is 11 amino acids. Trimming shortened V by 6 bases and J by 7 bases, and 9 bases separated the two germline ends. The CDR3 DNA reads as TGTGCCAGCAGCTCGAGAGTTGGCTACACCTTC. This sequence encodes CASSSRVGYTF.

This clone appeared a single time. The J gene is TRBJ1-3, the V gene TRBV19, with D perhaps TRBD1 (5 bases). Trimming took off 5 bases at V and 4 bases at J, with 21 bases between the two ends. Germline assignment: CDR1 LNHDA and CDR2 SQIVND (reference sequence). The CDR3 loop spans 17 amino acids. The CDR3 DNA follows: TGTGCCAGTAGTCCCTGGGGAAGGGGATCTGCCGGAAACACCATATATTTT. Translated, it gives CASSPWGRGSAGNTIYF.

This sequence joins TRBV7-2 and TRBJ2-5, with 8 positions matching TRBD2. From germline, CDR1 is SGHTA and CDR2 FQGNSA. The V gene end was trimmed by 5 bases and the J gene end by 4 bases; junction bases not matched to a gene: 9. This CDR3 has 15 residues. CDR3 in amino acids: CASSRLGTRVETQYF. Here the CDR3 DNA reads TGTGCCAGCAGCAGGCTCGGGACTAGAGTAGAGACCCAGTACTTC. The full variable domain, rest sourced from reference TRBV7-2 and TRBJ2-5, is GAGVSQSPSNKVTEKGKDVELRCDPISGHTALYWYRQSLGQGLEFLIYFQGNSAPDKSGLPSDRFSAERTGGSVSTLTIQRTQQEDSAVYLCASSRLGTRVETQYFGPGTRLLVL.

The chain is built from TRBV3-1 (or the pseudogene TRBV3-2) and TRBJ2-3, with 9 bases lining up with TRBD1. The CDR3 totals 16 residues. Losses at the gene ends were 4 bases for V and 6 bases for J; bases not matched to a gene: 11. Germline CDR1 reads LGHDT; CDR2 reads YNNKEL (reference sequence). CDR3 in amino acids: CASSLRAGQGRDTQYF. The CDR3 coding sequence is TGTGCCAGCAGCCTTCGTGCCGGACAGGGGCGCGATACGCAGTATTTT.

A single count supports this clone. The chain is built from TRBV6-6 and TRBJ1-5, with 8 nucleotides matching TRBD1. CDR3 size: 14 residues. The J segment lost 3 bases and the V segment lost 6 bases, leaving 4 bases of the junction unmatched. Germline CDR1 is MNHNY and CDR2 is SVGAGI (reference sequence). The CDR3 protein is CASRDRATNQPQHF. In DNA form, the CDR3 reads TGTGCCAGCAGGGACAGGGCAACCAATCAGCCCCAGCATTTT.

This chain joins TRBV7-2 and TRBJ1-2; no clear D. Germline assignment: CDR1 SGHTA and CDR2 FQGNSA. V gave up 2 bases and J gave up 8 bases, with 12 bases separating them. This CDR3 region has 13 residues. In DNA form, the CDR3 reads TGTGCCAGCAGCTTAATTGGGCTTGGAGGCTACACCTTC. Translating it yields CASSLIGLGGYTF.